One sample yielded the 15 T cell receptor beta chains listed below, sequenced in a study of T-cell memory formation after mild COVID-19. One entry per CDR3 protein, called by TCRdb with MiXCR from the 5' RACE reads. This table holds some 600,000 distinct CDR3 sequences, 15% to 20% found once. Sequenced: PBMCs or a T cell subset sorted from them (not recorded which). These receptors were collected from an adult woman who had mild COVID-19 (a few samples of this study predate the infection). Cell type and time point are not known.

The CDR3 sequence: CATSERGQGSEAFF. The CDR3 nucleotides are TGTGCCACCAGCGAGAGGGGACAGGGCTCTGAAGCTTTCTTT. The chain carries TRBV15 and TRBJ1-1; 9 bases map to TRBD1. The junction had 7 bases not matched to a gene; V was cut back by 5 bases and J by 6 bases. Germline-derived CDR1 and CDR2 are LNHNV and YYDKDF (reference sequence). CDR3 length equals 14 residues.

There are a few counts of this clonotype. The chain joins TRBV5-6 to TRBJ2-3; no reliable D call. V was pared by 5 bases and J by 2 bases, with 15 bases between. The CDR3 consists of 15 residues. Looked up from germline, CDR1 is SGHDT and CDR2 is YYEEEE. The CDR3 DNA follows: TGTGCCAGCAGTACGAGAGAAGGGCCCACAGATACGCAGTATTTT. The encoded protein is CASSTREGPTDTQYF.

The sample holds a few counts of this clonotype. V is TRBV9 and J is TRBJ2-2, with D tentatively TRBD1 or TRBD2 (5 bases each). Trimming stripped 3 bases from V and 4 bases from J, with 13 bases between. The CDR3 spans 15 residues. Germline values: CDR1 SGDLS, CDR2 YYNGEE. The CDR3 reads CASSAPAGTTGELFF. CDR3 DNA sequence: TGTGCCAGCAGCGCCCCGGCCGGGACCACCGGGGAGCTGTTTTTT.

This clonotype was recorded a few times. This chain connects TRBV11-2 to TRBJ2-5; 8 bases align to TRBD1. J was trimmed by 4 bases and V by 1 base; bases with no gene match: 8. CDR1 and CDR2 from the germline V gene are SGHAT and FQNNGV. The CDR3 has 16 residues. The CDR3 sequence: CASSLVQGGYGETQYF. Written as DNA, the CDR3 is TGTGCCAGCAGCTTAGTACAGGGGGGTTATGGAGAGACCCAGTACTTC. Full variable domain (rest looked up from reference TRBV11-2 and TRBJ2-5): EAGVAQSPRYKIIEKRQSVAFWCNPISGHATLYWYQQILGQGPKLLIQFQNNGVVDDSQLPKDRFSAERLKGVDSTLKIQPAKLEDSAVYLCASSLVQGGYGETQYFGPGTRLLVL.

This clonotype has just a few counts. The V gene is TRBV18, the J gene TRBJ2-7; 10 nucleotides align to TRBD1. The CDR3 has 15 amino acids. Germline values: CDR1 KGHSH, CDR2 LQKENI. J lost 3 bases, V lost 2 bases, and 4 bases had no gene match. The CDR3 is CASSPGQGDFYEQYF. For the CDR3, the DNA is TGTGCCAGCTCACCAGGACAGGGGGACTTCTACGAGCAGTACTTC.

This clonotype was observed at least ten times. The genes are TRBV18 and TRBJ2-1; tentative D call: TRBD2 (6 bases). CDR1 and CDR2 from the germline V gene are KGHSH and LQKENI. V dropped 3 bases and J dropped 5 bases, with 11 bases sitting between them. The CDR3 runs to 14 residues. The CDR3 DNA is TGTGCCAGCTCACCGTGGGACTCGGACAATGAGCAGTTCTTC. Translating gives CASSPWDSDNEQFF.

This clonotype appeared a few times. V is TRBV2 and J is TRBJ2-7; 11 nucleotides line up with TRBD2. V was pared by 7 bases and J by 7 bases, with 12 bases of the junction left unmatched. CDR1 and CDR2 from the germline V gene are SNHLY and FYNNEI. There are 15 residues in the CDR3. CDR3 sequence (DNA): TGTGCCAGCAAAAGAGGACTAGCGGGTTTGGGGGAGCAGTACTTC. This sequence encodes CASKRGLAGLGEQYF.

V usage is TRBV18 and J usage is TRBJ1-1, with TRBD1 matching 8 bases. Germline V gives CDR1 KGHSH, CDR2 LQKENI. CDR3 length equals 14 residues. J was trimmed by 1 base and V by 6 bases; bases with no gene match: 4. The CDR3, as DNA: TGTGCCAGCTCCATGACAGGGGCGAACACTGAAGCTTTCTTT. Translating gives CASSMTGANTEAFF.

The chain joins TRBV7-9 to TRBJ1-1, with 7 nucleotides matching TRBD1. Germline-derived CDR1 and CDR2 are SEHNR and FQNEAQ (reference sequence). The CDR3 is 11 residues long. V gave up 5 bases and J gave up 11 bases; unmatched junction bases: 5. The CDR3, as DNA: TGTGCCAGCAGCCAACAGGGGTACGCTTTCTTT. This codes for CASSQQGYAFF.

This chain joins TRBV20-1 and TRBJ2-4, with a tentative D call TRBD2 (5 bases). CDR1 and CDR2 from the germline V gene are DFQATT and SNEGSKA (reference sequence). Trimming removed 0 bases at V and 2 bases at J, with 8 bases between. The CDR3 is 14 amino acids. The CDR3 protein is CSAREPGTKNIQYF. CDR3 DNA: TGCAGTGCTAGAGAGCCCGGGACCAAAAACATTCAGTACTTC.

This chain connects TRBV10-3 to TRBJ1-1; the D is unclear. From germline, CDR1 is ENHRY and CDR2 SYGVKD. The CDR3 loop spans 12 amino acids. V was clipped by 10 bases and J by 1 base, with 10 bases between them. This CDR3 reads CATHDWNTEAFF. CDR3 DNA: TGTGCCACACACGACTGGAACACTGAAGCTTTCTTT.

Only a few counts were recorded for this clonotype. One end of the junction fails to match germline, which may point to a read error. J is TRBJ2-3 and V is TRBV5-1; D not certain. The CDR3 totals 15 residues. Germline loops: CDR1 SGHRS, CDR2 YFSETQ. The CDR3 DNA follows: TGCGCCAGCAGCCCCCGCGCGGCAAGCACAGATACGAAGTATTTT. Its protein product is CASSPRAASTDTKYF.

This clonotype has only a few counts. The chain joins TRBV6-5 to TRBJ2-7; D is possibly TRBD1 or TRBD2 (5 bases each). Trimming left V 4 bases short and J 2 bases short, with 18 bases between. The CDR3 loop spans 16 amino acids. In germline, CDR1 is MNHEY, CDR2 SVGAGI. The CDR3 DNA is TGTGCCAGCAGTTTCACTCAGGGAGATGAGGCCTACGAGCAGTACTTC. Translation: CASSFTQGDEAYEQYF.

This clonotype turned up a few times. This rearrangement joins TRBV20-1 to TRBJ2-7; 10 bases agree with TRBD1. The germline V gene encodes CDR1 DFQATT and CDR2 SNEGSKA (reference sequence). The CDR3 has 13 residues. V lost 6 bases and J lost 4; bases outside the gene matches: 6. CDR3 sequence (DNA): TGCAGTGCACCAGGACAGGGGGAGTACGAGCAGTACTTC. It yields the protein CSAPGQGEYEQYF.

This clonotype appeared a few times. The chain has TRBV12-3 or TRBV12-4 and TRBJ2-2, with TRBD1 as a possible D gene (5 bases). Between the trimmed V and J ends, which lost 3 bases and 6 bases, there was a span of 17 bases. The CDR3 totals 16 residues. The CDR3 loop is CASSLGLLVYAGELFF. The CDR3 bases are TGTGCCAGCAGTTTGGGGCTACTTGTTTACGCCGGGGAGCTGTTTTTT.